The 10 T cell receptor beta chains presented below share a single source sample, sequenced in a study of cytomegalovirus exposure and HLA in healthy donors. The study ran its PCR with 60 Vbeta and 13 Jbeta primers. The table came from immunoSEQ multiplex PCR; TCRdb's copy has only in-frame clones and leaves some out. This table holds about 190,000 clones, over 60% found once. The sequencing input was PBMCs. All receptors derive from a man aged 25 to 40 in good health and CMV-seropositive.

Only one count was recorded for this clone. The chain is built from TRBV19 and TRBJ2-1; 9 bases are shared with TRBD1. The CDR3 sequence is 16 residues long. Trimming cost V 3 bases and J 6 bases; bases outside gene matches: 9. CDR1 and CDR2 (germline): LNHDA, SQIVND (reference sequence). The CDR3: CASSIWGTGTSNEQFF. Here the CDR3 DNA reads TGTGCCAGTAGTATTTGGGGGACAGGGACCTCCAATGAGCAGTTCTTC.

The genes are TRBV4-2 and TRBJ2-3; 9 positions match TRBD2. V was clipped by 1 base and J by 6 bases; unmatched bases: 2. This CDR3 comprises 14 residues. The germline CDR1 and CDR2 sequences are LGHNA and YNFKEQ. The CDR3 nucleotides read TGTGCCAGCAGCCAAGCTAGCGGGGCCGATACGCAGTATTTT. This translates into CASSQASGADTQYF.

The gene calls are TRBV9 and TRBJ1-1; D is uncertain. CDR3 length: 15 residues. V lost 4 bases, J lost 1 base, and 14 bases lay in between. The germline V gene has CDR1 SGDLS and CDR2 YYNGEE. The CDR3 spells CASSPRVQTNTEAFF. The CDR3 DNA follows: TGTGCCAGCAGCCCCCGGGTCCAGACGAACACTGAAGCTTTCTTT. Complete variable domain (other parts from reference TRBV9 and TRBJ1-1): DSGVTQTPKHLITATGQRVTLRCSPRSGDLSVYWYQQSLDQGLQFLIQYYNGEERAKGNILERFSAQQFPDLHSELNLSSLELGDSALYFCASSPRVQTNTEAFFGQGTRLTVV.

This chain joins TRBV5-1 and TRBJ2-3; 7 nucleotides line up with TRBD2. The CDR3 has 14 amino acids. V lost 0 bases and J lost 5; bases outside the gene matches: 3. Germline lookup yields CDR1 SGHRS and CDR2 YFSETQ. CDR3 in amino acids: CASSLAQRGDTQYF. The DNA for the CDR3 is TGCGCCAGCAGCTTGGCACAGCGGGGAGATACGCAGTATTTT.

CDR3 protein: CASSLVTADWDEQFF. In DNA form, the CDR3 reads TGTGCCAGCAGCTTAGTAACGGCGGACTGGGATGAGCAGTTCTTC. The chain is built from TRBV7-2 and TRBJ2-1; a possible D gene is TRBD2 (5 bases). Germline V gene data show CDR1 as SGHTA and CDR2 as FQGNSA. The CDR3 loop spans 15 amino acids. Trimming cost V 1 base and J 8 bases, with 15 bases left between them.

The CDR3 spells CASSPSGLAGGSPYEQYF. The CDR3 DNA follows: TGTGCCAGCTCACCATCCGGACTAGCGGGAGGGAGCCCCTACGAGCAGTACTTC. This chain uses TRBV18 with TRBJ2-7; 15 nucleotides align to TRBD2. The V gene end was trimmed by 2 bases and the J gene end by 2 bases; junction bases not matched to a gene: 7. Germline CDR1 is KGHSH and CDR2 is LQKENI. The CDR3 consists of 18 residues. The full variable domain, rest sourced from reference TRBV18 and TRBJ2-7, is NAGVMQNPRHLVRRRGQEARLRCSPMKGHSHVYWYRQLPEEGLKFMVYLQKENIIDESGMPKERFSAEFPKEGPSILRIQQVVRGDSAAYFCASSPSGLAGGSPYEQYFGPGTRLTVT.

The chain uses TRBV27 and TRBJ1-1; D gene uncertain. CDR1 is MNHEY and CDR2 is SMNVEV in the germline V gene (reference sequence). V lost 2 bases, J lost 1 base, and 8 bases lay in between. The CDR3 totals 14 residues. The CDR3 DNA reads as TGTGCCAGCAGTTTAACTACCGGGAACACTGAAGCTTTCTTT. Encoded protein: CASSLTTGNTEAFF.

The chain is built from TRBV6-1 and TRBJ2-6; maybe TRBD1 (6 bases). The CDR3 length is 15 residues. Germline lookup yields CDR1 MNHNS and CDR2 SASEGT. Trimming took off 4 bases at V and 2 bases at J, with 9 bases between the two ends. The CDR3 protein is CASSAQGAGANVLTF. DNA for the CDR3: TGTGCCAGCAGTGCACAGGGCGCTGGGGCCAACGTCCTGACTTTC.

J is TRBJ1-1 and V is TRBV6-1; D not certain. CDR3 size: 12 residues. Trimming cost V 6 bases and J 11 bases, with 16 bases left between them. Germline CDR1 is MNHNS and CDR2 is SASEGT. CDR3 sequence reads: CASRADFGEAFF. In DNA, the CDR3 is TGTGCCAGCAGGGCCGACTTCGGGGAGGCTTTCTTT.

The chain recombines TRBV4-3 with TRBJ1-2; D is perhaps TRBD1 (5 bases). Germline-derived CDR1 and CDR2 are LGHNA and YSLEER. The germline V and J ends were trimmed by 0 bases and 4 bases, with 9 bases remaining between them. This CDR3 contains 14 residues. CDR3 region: CASSQDRGPYGYTF. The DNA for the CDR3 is TGCGCCAGCAGCCAAGATAGGGGCCCCTATGGCTACACCTTC.